The sequence of this T cell receptor beta chain was determined in a study of blood T cell repertoires in COVID-19. Study at large: Sources were T cells, B-cell-depleted T cells, or PBMCs; the material itself was cDNA or gDNA.

V lost 2 bases, J lost 8 bases, and 12 bases stayed unmatched. The germline gives CDR1 SGHDN, CDR2 FVKESK. The CDR3 extends over 18 amino acids. As processed by the authors: By means of reference gene primer amplification, nucleated cell counts were estimated. TCRdb's table, derived via immunoSEQ multiplex PCR, lists solely in-frame clones and lacks some. D and trimming were read from the DNA, whereas the V and J calls and clone size are those reported in that table. This sample carries about 260,000 clones, approximately 86% of them seen once, and the ten largest clones take around 5.1%. During active infection, Seattle patients enrolled and were then monitored through disease.

This chain joins TRBV14 and TRBJ2-5; 15 bases map to TRBD2. The clonotype originates from an older woman with COVID-19, enrolled during active disease. The sequenced material came from peripheral blood. The DNA for the CDR3 is TGTGCCAGCAGCCAACAAAGATTGGGGGGACTAGCGGGAGGAACCCAGTACTTC. Protein: CASSQQRLGGLAGGTQYF. Full variable domain (rest looked up from reference TRBV14 and TRBJ2-5): EAGVTQFPSHSVIEKGQTVTLRCDPISGHDNLYWYRRVMGKEIKFLLHFVKESKQDESGMPNNRFLAERTGGTYSTLKVQPAELEDSGVYFCASSQQRLGGLAGGTQYFGPGTRLLVL.